These T cell receptor beta chains were read from a single sample in a study of T cell responses to AZD1222 COVID-19 vaccine. TCRdb keeps only in-frame clones here, not all; method: immunoSEQ multiplex PCR. This sample has approximately 180,000 clones, with 85% to 95% found just once. The material sequenced was peripheral blood, taken 28 days after the second dose of the MenACWY control vaccine. The receptors come from an adult who received the MenACWY meningococcal vaccine as a control. Each CDR3 is given with its conserved first and last residue. A D gene is named only where the DNA matches it firmly. Size values are once, few and many counts, or a class for expanded clones, and some rows have none.

D: TRBD1
V: TRBV19
size: NA
J: TRBJ1-1
CDR3: CASKRTGSTDTEAFF
DNA: TGTGCCAGTAAAAGGACAGGGTCAACGGACACTGAAGCTTTCTTT

D: TRBD2
V: TRBV5-4
size: NA
J: TRBJ2-3
CDR3: CASSLTSGSTDTQYF
DNA: TGTGCCAGCAGCTTGACTAGCGGGAGCACAGATACGCAGTATTTT

D: TRBD2
V: TRBV7-8
size: NA
J: TRBJ2-1
CDR3: CASSLAHGGSVSYNEQFF
DNA: TGTGCCAGCAGCTTAGCGCACGGCGGGAGTGTCTCCTACAATGAGCAGTTCTTC

D: TRBD1
V: TRBV4-3
size: NA
J: TRBJ2-7
CDR3: CASSQGTGPRDEQYF
DNA: TGCGCCAGCAGCCAAGGGACAGGCCCCAGGGACGAGCAGTACTTC

D: TRBD1
V: TRBV19
size: NA
J: TRBJ2-2
CDR3: CAGRTGTNTGELFF
DNA: TGTGCCGGAAGGACAGGGACGAACACCGGGGAGCTGTTTTTT

D: TRBD1
V: TRBV3-1/TRBV3-2
size: NA
J: TRBJ1-1
CDR3: CASSPTSIRTGHTEAFF
DNA: TGTGCCAGCAGTCCGACTTCTATCAGGACAGGGCACACTGAAGCTTTCTTT

D: TRBD1
V: TRBV3-1/TRBV3-2
size: once
J: TRBJ1-1
CDR3: CASKRTGHTEAFF
DNA: TGTGCCAGCAAAAGGACAGGGCACACTGAAGCTTTCTTT

D: NA
V: TRBV6-2/TRBV6-3
size: few
J: TRBJ2-1
CDR3: CASSYVLVGSLRGDEQFF
DNA: TGTGCCAGCAGTTACGTTCTGGTGGGCAGTCTCCGAGGGGATGAGCAGTTCTTC

D: TRBD1
V: TRBV25-1
size: NA
J: TRBJ1-2
CDR3: CASRGTGGFNYGYTF
DNA: TGTGCCAGCAGAGGGACAGGGGGCTTTAACTATGGCTACACCTTC

D: NA
V: TRBV4-3
size: once
J: TRBJ2-2
CDR3: CASSHNRNTGELFF
DNA: TGCGCCAGCAGCCATAACAGAAACACCGGGGAGCTGTTTTTT

D: NA
V: TRBV27
size: NA
J: TRBJ2-4
CDR3: CASSFNGLAKNIQYF
DNA: TGTGCCAGCAGTTTCAATGGACTAGCCAAAAACATTCAGTACTTC

D: NA
V: TRBV19
size: NA
J: TRBJ1-5
CDR3: CASSILWQPQHF
DNA: TGTGCCAGTAGTATACTCTGGCAGCCCCAGCATTTT

D: NA
V: TRBV5-6
size: NA
J: TRBJ1-5
CDR3: CASSLLYSNQPQHF
DNA: TGTGCCAGCAGCTTACTCTATAGCAATCAGCCCCAGCATTTT

D: NA
V: TRBV24-1
size: NA
J: TRBJ1-2
CDR3: CATSDLRDRGYTF
DNA: TGTGCCACCAGTGATTTAAGGGATCGGGGCTACACCTTC

D: NA
V: TRBV30
size: NA
J: TRBJ2-6
CDR3: CAWSVRAVSGANVLTF
DNA: TGTGCCTGGAGTGTTCGGGCCGTCTCTGGGGCCAACGTCCTGACTTTC

D: NA
V: TRBV10-1
size: NA
J: TRBJ1-1
CDR3: CASSGGTVNTEAFF
DNA: TGCGCCAGCAGTGGCGGGACGGTGAACACTGAAGCTTTCTTT

D: NA
V: TRBV7-9
size: NA
J: TRBJ1-2
CDR3: CASSQRESYGYTF
DNA: TGTGCCAGCAGCCAGAGGGAGTCCTATGGCTACACCTTC

D: NA
V: TRBV6-7
size: NA
J: TRBJ1-5
CDR3: CASSYSRTRVCQPQHF
DNA: TGTGCCAGCAGTTACTCGAGGACCAGGGTGTGTCAGCCCCAGCATTTT

D: NA
V: TRBV7-2
size: NA
J: TRBJ2-1
CDR3: CASSLAGESYNEQFF
DNA: TGTGCCAGCAGCTTAGCGGGAGAATCCTACAATGAGCAGTTCTTC

D: NA
V: TRBV14
size: NA
J: TRBJ2-1
CDR3: CASSQDNPSYNEQFF
DNA: TGTGCCAGCAGCCAAGATAACCCCTCCTACAATGAGCAGTTCTTC

D: TRBD1
V: TRBV5-1
size: NA
J: TRBJ2-7
CDR3: CASSLGTGGSYEQYF
DNA: TGCGCCAGCAGCTTGGGGACAGGGGGCTCCTACGAGCAGTACTTC

D: NA
V: TRBV18
size: NA
J: TRBJ2-7
CDR3: CASSPSQMGEQYF
DNA: TGTGCCAGCTCACCAAGCCAGATGGGTGAGCAGTACTTC

D: NA
V: TRBV24-1
size: NA
J: TRBJ2-2
CDR3: CATSDSGTSVTGELFF
DNA: TGTGCCACCAGTGATTCCGGGACCTCTGTGACCGGGGAGCTGTTTTTT

D: TRBD1
V: TRBV10-2
size: NA
J: TRBJ1-6
CDR3: CASRPTRDSRINSPLHF
DNA: TGCGCCAGCAGGCCCACCCGGGACAGCCGGATTAATTCACCCCTCCACTTT

D: NA
V: TRBV24-1
size: NA
J: TRBJ1-2
CDR3: CATSDMGGNYGYTF
DNA: TGTGCCACCAGTGATATGGGGGGCAACTATGGCTACACCTTC

D: TRBD1
V: TRBV19
size: NA
J: TRBJ1-1
CDR3: CASSPDRGTEAFF
DNA: TGTGCCAGTAGTCCTGACAGGGGCACTGAAGCTTTCTTT

D: NA
V: TRBV10-3
size: NA
J: TRBJ2-7
CDR3: CAIGWGPDEQYF
DNA: TGTGCCATCGGTTGGGGTCCGGACGAGCAGTACTTC

D: NA
V: TRBV19
size: NA
J: TRBJ1-1
CDR3: CASSSPGLPTEPEAFF
DNA: TGTGCCAGTAGTAGTCCGGGACTCCCAACTGAACCTGAAGCTTTCTTT

D: TRBD2
V: TRBV5-5
size: NA
J: TRBJ2-7
CDR3: CASKTTSGRAGEQYF
DNA: TGTGCCAGCAAGACGACTAGCGGGAGGGCCGGGGAGCAGTACTTC

D: NA
V: TRBV10-3
size: NA
J: TRBJ1-3
CDR3: CAISSEGLGGNTIYF
DNA: TGTGCCATCAGCTCGGAGGGGCTAGGAGGAAACACCATATATTTT

D: TRBD1
V: TRBV6-5
size: NA
J: TRBJ1-2
CDR3: CASRRDRNYGYTF
DNA: TGTGCCAGCAGACGGGACAGAAACTATGGCTACACCTTC

D: NA
V: TRBV21-1
size: once
J: TRBJ2-7
CDR3: CASSPGFGTLPYEQYF
DNA: TGTGCCAGCAGCCCGGGTTTTGGGACGCTCCCCTACGAGCAGTACTTC

D: TRBD1
V: TRBV9
size: NA
J: TRBJ2-7
CDR3: CASSGSGGRSSYEQYF
DNA: TGTGCCAGCAGCGGCTCAGGGGGCAGGAGCTCCTACGAGCAGTACTTC

D: NA
V: TRBV19
size: few
J: TRBJ1-5
CDR3: CASSIWEQLNQPQHF
DNA: TGTGCCAGTAGTATTTGGGAACAGCTCAATCAGCCCCAGCATTTT

D: TRBD1
V: TRBV9
size: NA
J: TRBJ1-1
CDR3: CASSLTLTGQVEAFF
DNA: TGTGCCAGCAGCCTTACTCTGACAGGACAGGTTGAAGCTTTCTTT

D: NA
V: TRBV7-2
size: NA
J: TRBJ2-7
CDR3: CASSRTGWYEQYF
DNA: TGTGCCAGCAGCAGGACTGGTTGGTACGAGCAGTACTTC

D: NA
V: TRBV3-1/TRBV3-2
size: NA
J: TRBJ1-2
CDR3: CASSQLQGYVYGYTF
DNA: TGTGCCAGCAGCCAATTACAGGGATATGTCTATGGCTACACCTTC

D: NA
V: TRBV11-3
size: NA
J: TRBJ1-2
CDR3: CASSFLSEGGYTF
DNA: TGTGCCAGCAGCTTTTTGTCCGAAGGGGGCTACACCTTC

D: NA
V: TRBV10-3
size: NA
J: TRBJ1-1
CDR3: CAISPLTNTEAFF
DNA: TGTGCCATCAGCCCCTTAACGAACACTGAAGCTTTCTTT

D: NA
V: TRBV11-2
size: NA
J: TRBJ1-2
CDR3: CASSSVATAYGYTF
DNA: TGTGCCAGCAGCTCGGTCGCAACGGCCTATGGCTACACCTTC

D: NA
V: TRBV25-1
size: NA
J: TRBJ1-6
CDR3: CASSGGARDNSPLHF
DNA: TGTGCCAGCAGTGGAGGGGCGAGGGATAATTCACCCCTCCACTTT

D: NA
V: TRBV4-3
size: once
J: TRBJ2-2
CDR3: CASSQGGRLVNRGELFF
DNA: TGCGCCAGCAGCCAAGGTGGAAGACTAGTTAATCGCGGGGAGCTGTTTTTT

D: NA
V: TRBV11-2
size: NA
J: TRBJ1-2
CDR3: CASSLNPGGRVKYGYTF
DNA: TGTGCCAGCAGCTTAAACCCAGGAGGCAGGGTTAAGTATGGCTACACCTTC

D: NA
V: TRBV18
size: NA
J: TRBJ1-5
CDR3: CASSRTGDLKSQPQHF
DNA: TGTGCCAGCTCACGAACCGGGGACCTAAAGTCACAGCCCCAGCATTTT

D: NA
V: TRBV10-3
size: NA
J: TRBJ2-7
CDR3: CAISESKRIMVSGQYF
DNA: TGTGCCATCAGTGAGTCGAAAAGAATCATGGTTAGTGGTCAGTACTTC

D: NA
V: TRBV14
size: NA
J: TRBJ2-7
CDR3: CASSQLSGTYEQYF
DNA: TGTGCCAGCAGCCAACTTAGCGGTACCTACGAGCAGTACTTC

D: TRBD2
V: TRBV9
size: NA
J: TRBJ2-2
CDR3: CASRPGLAAGELFF
DNA: TGTGCCAGCAGGCCGGGACTAGCGGCCGGGGAGCTGTTTTTT

D: TRBD1
V: TRBV2
size: once
J: TRBJ1-5
CDR3: CASSGTGLSNQPQHF
DNA: TGTGCCAGCAGTGGGACAGGACTTAGCAATCAGCCCCAGCATTTT

D: NA
V: TRBV19
size: NA
J: TRBJ1-6
CDR3: CASSIWGNSPLHF
DNA: TGTGCCAGTAGTATATGGGGGAATTCACCCCTCCACTTT

D: NA
V: TRBV6-1
size: once
J: TRBJ2-7
CDR3: CASSEANGEQYF
DNA: TGTGCCAGCAGTGAAGCCAACGGCGAGCAGTACTTC

D: NA
V: TRBV18
size: NA
J: TRBJ1-5
CDR3: CASSRETDQPQHF
DNA: TGTGCCAGCTCTCGGGAGACGGATCAGCCCCAGCATTTT